These 6 T cell receptor beta chains came from one sample sequenced in a study of T cells in placental villitis. Sequencing used immunoSEQ v4. The table came from immunoSEQ multiplex PCR; TCRdb's copy has only in-frame clones and leaves some out. The sample comprises several thousand clones, roughly 78% of which are singletons, and 7% to 10% rests with the top ten. Sequencing used placental tissue containing maternal and fetal cells. The receptors shown here come from a human patient with infectious villitis; the placental T cells may come from both mother and fetus.

The chain couples TRBV28 to TRBJ2-2; tentative D call: TRBD1 (6 bases). V lost 3 bases to trimming and J lost 2 bases, with 16 bases between them. CDR3 length equals 17 residues. Germline V gene sequence: CDR1 MDHEN, CDR2 SYDVKM. The CDR3 sequence is CASSLGHRTLNTGELFF. In DNA, the CDR3 is TGTGCCAGCAGTTTGGGACACCGAACGCTCAACACCGGGGAGCTGTTTTTT.

The rearrangement links TRBV7-2 to TRBJ2-1, with 8 nucleotides matching TRBD1. Germline CDR1 and CDR2: SGHTA and FQGNSA. The CDR3 has 15 amino acids. Germline trimming cut 1 base from V and 3 bases from J; bases unmatched to any gene: 2. The CDR3 nucleotides are TGTGCCAGCAGCTTAGACACAGGGGGCTACAATGAGCAGTTCTTC. Residues: CASSLDTGGYNEQFF.

This chain connects TRBV2 to TRBJ2-5; D perhaps matches TRBD2 (5 bases). This CDR3 contains 13 residues. Germline-derived CDR1 and CDR2 are SNHLY and FYNNEI. V dropped 7 bases and J dropped 5 bases, with 14 bases sitting between them. DNA for the CDR3: TGTGCCAGCACCTTTAGCGTTTTCGAGACCCAGTACTTC. It is translated as CASTFSVFETQYF.

This clone occurred a few times. The chain carries TRBV5-1 and TRBJ2-6; D gene unclear. Germline assignment: CDR1 SGHRS and CDR2 YFSETQ. The CDR3 runs to 15 residues. Between the trimmed V and J ends, which lost 0 bases and 4 bases, there was a span of 8 bases. The CDR3 DNA follows: TGCGCCAGCAGCTTGGTTCTCTCCGGGGCCAACGTCCTGACTTTC. It codes for CASSLVLSGANVLTF.

The rearrangement links TRBV9 to TRBJ2-2, with 10 bases that match TRBD2. In germline, CDR1 is SGDLS, CDR2 YYNGEE. The CDR3 extends over 17 amino acids. V dropped 2 bases and J dropped 0; count of bases not matched to a gene: 4. CDR3 residues: CASSVASGGANTGELFF. The CDR3 DNA reads as TGTGCCAGCAGCGTGGCTAGCGGGGGTGCGAACACCGGGGAGCTGTTTTTT.

The J gene is TRBJ2-2, the V gene TRBV6-5; either TRBD1 or TRBD2 may fit D (5 bases each). Germline CDR1 reads MNHEY; CDR2 reads SVGAGI. The CDR3 extends over 14 amino acids. V shed 2 bases and J shed 7 bases, with 11 bases lying between them. The CDR3 loop is CASSYGTIVGELFF. In nucleotides, the CDR3 is TGTGCCAGCAGTTACGGGACGATTGTCGGGGAGCTGTTTTTT.